This passage covers 5 T cell receptor beta chains from one sample sequenced in a study of blood T cells in healthy people across ages. A second PCR, run for about 6 to 11 cycles, used a sample-barcoded 5' primer plus a J-beta primer mix. A single record per CDR3 protein comes from TCRdb applying MiXCR to the 5' RACE reads. The repertoire has hundreds of thousands of distinct CDR3 sequences, 20% to 25% of them found once; the top ten carry roughly 3.7%. Sequencing was performed on blood. The receptors derive from a man in his sixties or seventies in good health.

This clonotype was detected a few times. The genes are TRBV12-3 or TRBV12-4 and TRBJ2-7; the D is unclear. Deletions cut 6 bases from V and 7 bases from J, with 10 bases between. This CDR3 has 11 residues. The CDR3 sequence is CASSLREEQYF. CDR3 nucleotide sequence: TGTGCCAGCAGCCTACGAGAGGAGCAGTACTTC.

This clonotype turned up a few times. The chain uses TRBV5-1 and TRBJ2-5, with 7 bases fitting TRBD2. Unmatched junction bases numbered 8, after V lost 4 bases and J lost 2 bases. In germline, CDR1 is SGHRS, CDR2 YFSETQ. The CDR3 totals 15 residues. The CDR3 DNA follows: TGCGCCAGCAGCGGGAGCGGGGCCCCTCAAGAGACCCAGTACTTC. This codes for CASSGSGAPQETQYF.

The rearrangement links TRBV24-1 to TRBJ2-5, with 8 nucleotides matching TRBD2. The last part of the DNA fits TRBJ2-1 better; the J call may be wrong. In germline, CDR1 is KGHDR, CDR2 SFDVKD. The CDR3 runs 16 residues. CDR3 DNA: TGTGCCACCAGTGCTCTGACGCAGGGACTAGACAATGAGCAGTTCTTC. This sequence encodes CATSALTQGLDNEQFF.

In this sample, this clonotype turned up a few times. The rearrangement joins TRBV29-1 to TRBJ2-2; 9 bases line up with TRBD2. CDR1 is SQVTM and CDR2 is ANQGSEA in the germline V gene. The V gene end was trimmed by 8 bases and the J gene end by 3 bases; junction bases not matched to a gene: 4. This CDR3 is 13 amino acids long. CDR3 protein: CSCSGSDTGELFF. In DNA form, the CDR3 reads TGCAGCTGTAGCGGGAGTGACACCGGGGAGCTGTTTTTT.

This chain joins TRBV21-1 and TRBJ2-6; the table gives TRBD1 as D, unverified against the DNA. TRBV21-1 is given as a pseudogene. This CDR3 has 18 amino acids. DNA of the CDR3: TGTGCCAGCAGCAGAGTGGGACAGGGTGGGTCTGGGGCCAACGTCCTGACTTTC. It encodes CASSRVGQGGSGANVLTF.